The 29 T cell receptor beta chains listed next were all sequenced from one sample in a study of human T cells and chemical hapten exposure. From the RACE reads, TCRdb called clonotypes with MiXCR, one entry per CDR3 protein. Of more than 150,000 distinct CDR3 sequences in the sample, roughly 30% were seen once. Indicated time point: pre-sensitization, week 0. Treatment of the sample: therapeutic diphenylcyclopropenone sensitization with weekly scalp DPC. The sequencing used whole blood, collected in connection with sensitization to the hapten diphenylcyclopropenone (DPC). Source of these receptors: a woman under 40 with alopecia areata. Some clones in this sample may be carry-over from other donors' samples.

This clonotype has just one count. The rearrangement links TRBV6-2 or TRBV6-3 to TRBJ2-5; 7 bases line up with TRBD2. In germline, CDR1 is MNHEY, CDR2 SVGEGT. The J segment lost 4 bases and the V segment lost 10 bases, leaving 9 bases of the junction unmatched. The CDR3 runs to 13 residues. The DNA of the CDR3 is TGTGCCATCTCCGGACTAGGAACAGAGACCCAGTACTTC. Translated: CAISGLGTETQYF.

This clonotype was detected only a few times. This rearrangement joins TRBV6-2 or TRBV6-3 to TRBJ1-3; D call uncertain. The germline V gene has CDR1 MNHEY and CDR2 SVGEGT. This CDR3 is 15 amino acids long. The V end was cut by 5 bases, the J end by 0 bases, with 11 bases between. CDR3 DNA: TGTGCCAGCAGTCGGAGAATGAGCTCTGGAAACACCATATATTTT. Protein: CASSRRMSSGNTIYF.

This clonotype showed up just a few times. This chain links TRBV7-9 with TRBJ2-1, with 9 bases aligning to TRBD2. V was clipped by 7 bases and J by 7 bases; unmatched bases: 11. CDR3 length: 15 residues. Germline assignment: CDR1 SEHNR and CDR2 FQNEAQ (reference sequence). CDR3 nucleotides: TGTGCCAGCACCCTCCTAGCGGGGAGGACAAATGAGCAGTTCTTC. This gives the protein CASTLLAGRTNEQFF.

This clonotype turned up a few times. This chain joins TRBV3-1 and TRBJ2-5, with a tentative D call TRBD2 (5 bases). Germline V gene sequence: CDR1 LGHDT, CDR2 YNNKEL (reference sequence). Deletions cut 4 bases from V and 2 bases from J, with 11 bases between. The length of the CDR3 is 14 residues. Written as DNA, the CDR3 is TGTGCCAGCAGCCCCTGGACTCAACAAGAGACCCAGTACTTC. Residues: CASSPWTQQETQYF.

This clonotype was counted between two and nine times. The chain uses TRBV28 and TRBJ2-1; 9 bases agree with TRBD2. CDR3 length: 14 amino acids. With 7 bases clipped from V and 5 bases from J, the junction kept 6 bases outside the gene matches. The germline gives CDR1 MDHEN, CDR2 SYDVKM. The CDR3 sequence: CASKPAGGHNEQFF. The DNA of the CDR3 is TGTGCCAGCAAGCCGGCGGGAGGGCACAATGAGCAGTTCTTC.

This clonotype was seen more than once but under ten times. V usage is TRBV7-2 and J usage is TRBJ2-3; possibly TRBD1 for D (6 bases). The germline V and J ends were trimmed by 5 bases and 6 bases, with 15 bases remaining between them. CDR1 and CDR2 (germline): SGHTA, FQGNSA. The CDR3 extends over 14 amino acids. As DNA, the CDR3 is TGTGCCAGCAGCGTACAGGGAAGGGACGATACGCAGTATTTT. Translating it yields CASSVQGRDDTQYF.

This chain links TRBV5-1 with TRBJ2-3; 8 bases are a match to TRBD2. There are 16 residues in the CDR3. CDR1 SGHRS and CDR2 YFSETQ come from the germline V gene. V shed 1 base, J shed 5 bases, and the junction held 9 bases outside the gene matches. CDR3 bases: TGCGCCAGCAGCTTGAGAAGCGGGAGTGGAGGAGATACGCAGTATTTT. It specifies CASSLRSGSGGDTQYF.

The chain recombines TRBV12-3 or TRBV12-4 with TRBJ1-1; 12 bases agree with TRBD1. The CDR3 contains 16 residues. Trimming took 5 bases from V and 0 from J; bases not matched to a gene: 4. The CDR3 coding sequence is TGTGCCAGCAGTACCGGGACAGGGGGCATGAACACTGAAGCTTTCTTT. It encodes CASSTGTGGMNTEAFF.

CDR3 coding DNA: TGTGCCAGCAGTTCGACGGGCTCCTACAATGAGCAGTTCTTC. Translated: CASSSTGSYNEQFF. This sequence joins TRBV6-6 and TRBJ2-1; D unresolved. Germline V CDR1 and CDR2: MNHNY, SVGAGI (reference sequence). V was shortened by 4 bases and J by 0 bases, with 7 bases between the two germline ends. CDR3 length equals 14 residues.

This chain uses TRBV12-3 or TRBV12-4 with TRBJ2-7; the D gene is possibly TRBD1 (5 bases). The CDR3 runs to 13 residues. V lost 5 bases to trimming and J lost 1 base, with 9 bases between them. In DNA form, the CDR3 reads TGTGCCAGCAGTAGGGGCGGATCCTACGAGCAGTACTTC. Translation: CASSRGGSYEQYF.

The chain is built from TRBV11-2 and TRBJ2-1; the match to TRBD1 covers 7 bases. The CDR3 runs to 14 residues. Unmatched junction bases numbered 7, after V lost 5 bases and J lost 6 bases. In germline, CDR1 is SGHAT, CDR2 FQNNGV. The DNA for the CDR3 is TGTGCCAGCAGCCCGGGGACAGTGGGCAATGAGCAGTTCTTC. Amino acid sequence: CASSPGTVGNEQFF.

The chain joins TRBV4-2 to TRBJ1-5; 9 bases align to TRBD1. V lost 0 bases and J lost 5; bases outside the gene matches: 5. CDR1 and CDR2 (germline): LGHNA, YNFKEQ. This CDR3 spans 16 amino acids. CDR3 in amino acids: CASSQEWDREDQPQHF. CDR3 sequence (DNA): TGTGCCAGCAGCCAAGAGTGGGACAGGGAGGATCAGCCCCAGCATTTT.

This clonotype was seen only a few times. Written as DNA, the CDR3 is TGTGCCAGCAGCATCCAAACAGGATCCTATAATTCACCCCTCCACTTT. Translated, it gives CASSIQTGSYNSPLHF. V is TRBV28 and J is TRBJ1-6; the D gene is possibly TRBD1 (5 bases). Germline V lookup: CDR1 MDHEN, CDR2 SYDVKM. V shed 6 bases and J shed 1 base, with 13 bases lying between them. The CDR3 contains 16 residues.

The genes are TRBV29-1 and TRBJ2-7; TRBD1 might be the D (5 bases). V lost 6 bases and J lost 6, with 12 bases in between. The length of the CDR3 is 11 residues. The germline V gene encodes CDR1 SQVTM and CDR2 ANQGSEA. The CDR3 sequence is CSVARAAEQYF. The CDR3 DNA reads as TGCAGCGTGGCCAGGGCGGCCGAGCAGTACTTC.

This clonotype was seen repeatedly, ten times or more. V usage is TRBV20-1 and J usage is TRBJ1-3; TRBD1 matches 10 bases. The CDR3 is 20 residues long. CDR1 is DFQATT, CDR2 SNEGSKA, per germline (reference sequence). V dropped 0 bases and J dropped 0; count of bases not matched to a gene: 14. The CDR3 sequence is CSARDLPRTGGEHSGNTIYF. The CDR3 nucleotides read TGCAGTGCTAGAGATCTCCCTAGGACAGGGGGAGAACACTCTGGAAACACCATATATTTT.

The genes are TRBV20-1 and TRBJ2-3, with D tentatively TRBD1 (6 bases). Germline V gene data show CDR1 as DFQATT and CDR2 as SNEGSKA (reference sequence). Between the trimmed V and J ends, which lost 5 bases and 4 bases, there was a span of 13 bases. The CDR3 is made up of 13 amino acids. The CDR3 sequence is CSARIQGPDTQYF. Here the CDR3 DNA reads TGCAGTGCTCGTATTCAGGGGCCAGATACGCAGTATTTT.

This clonotype appeared a few times. The CDR3 DNA reads TGTGCCAGCAGCCCAGACAGGGGACGAGGTTCCTACAATGAGCAGTTCTTC. Protein product: CASSPDRGRGSYNEQFF. The chain couples TRBV28 to TRBJ2-1; 8 nucleotides agree with TRBD1. V was clipped by 6 bases and J by 1 base; unmatched bases: 11. From germline, CDR1 is MDHEN and CDR2 SYDVKM. This CDR3 is built from 17 residues.

The chain couples TRBV7-2 to TRBJ1-3; weak D call: TRBD1 (6 bases). This CDR3 is built from 15 residues. Germline-derived CDR1 and CDR2 are SGHTA and FQGNSA. Trimming stripped 8 bases from V and 0 bases from J, with 14 bases between. The CDR3 loop reads CASGRGGASGNTIYF. The CDR3 DNA follows: TGTGCCAGCGGCCGAGGGGGTGCCTCTGGAAACACCATATATTTT. Complete variable domain (other parts from reference TRBV7-2 and TRBJ1-3): GAGVSQSPSNKVTEKGKDVELRCDPISGHTALYWYRQSLGQGLEFLIYFQGNSAPDKSGLPSDRFSAERTGGSVSTLTIQRTQQEDSAVYLCASGRGGASGNTIYFGEGSWLTVV.

The chain links TRBV12-3 or TRBV12-4 to TRBJ1-1, with TRBD1 matching over 9 bases. V lost 2 bases to trimming and J lost 8 bases; unmatched junction nucleotides: 6. The CDR3 length is 14 residues. The CDR3 coding sequence is TGTGCCAGCAGTTTATTACAGGGGGCTGAGGAAGCTTTCTTT. It specifies CASSLLQGAEEAFF.

The chain has TRBV5-6 and TRBJ1-5, with D possibly TRBD1 on 6 matching bases. CDR1 and CDR2 (germline): SGHDT, YYEEEE. CDR3 length: 15 residues. Deletions cut 0 bases from V and 5 bases from J, with 12 bases between. The CDR3 nucleotides read TGTGCCAGCAGCTTGGTGGACAGAGAGGATCAGCCCCAGCATTTT. It yields the protein CASSLVDREDQPQHF.

This clonotype was counted many times. The genes are TRBV6-5 and TRBJ2-7; possible D gene TRBD1, 5 bases. CDR1 and CDR2 from the germline V gene are MNHEY and SVGAGI. The V end lost 5 bases, the J end lost 3 bases, and 8 bases lay between the germline ends. The CDR3 is 12 residues long. In nucleotides, the CDR3 is TGTGCCAGCAGTACAGGTGGCTACGAGCAGTACTTC. It yields the protein CASSTGGYEQYF.

The V call is TRBV28, the J call TRBJ2-7; D is ambiguous. The CDR3 is 15 amino acids. Deletions cut 6 bases from V and 0 bases from J, with 15 bases between. Germline V gene data show CDR1 as MDHEN and CDR2 as SYDVKM. The CDR3 coding sequence is TGTGCCAGCAGGGAAGGACCCGTAAGCTCCTACGAGCAGTACTTC. Translation gives CASREGPVSSYEQYF.

The chain combines TRBV4-2 with TRBJ2-1; D not certain. The CDR3 spans 13 residues. Trimming took 0 bases from V and 9 from J, leaving 9 bases between them. Germline CDR1 is LGHNA and CDR2 is YNFKEQ. The CDR3 DNA is TGTGCCAGCAGCCAAGAGACACAGAGTGAGCAGTTCTTC. Translation gives CASSQETQSEQFF.

V is TRBV29-1 and J is TRBJ2-2; TRBD1 matches 9 bases. The germline CDR1 and CDR2 sequences are SQVTM and ANQGSEA. Trimming took 8 bases from V and 12 from J; bases not matched to a gene: 7. The CDR3 extends over 11 amino acids. CDR3 nucleotides: TGCAGCCTTCTGACAGGGGGGAAGCTGTTTTTT. It encodes CSLLTGGKLFF.

This clonotype occurred a few times. The chain carries TRBV7-3 and TRBJ2-3, with D unclear. CDR3 length: 12 amino acids. Trimming left V 3 bases short and J 5 bases short, with 6 bases between. Germline values: CDR1 SGHTA, CDR2 FQGTGA. The CDR3 loop is CASSFLEDTQYF. CDR3 nucleotides: TGTGCCAGCAGCTTTTTGGAAGATACGCAGTATTTT.

The chain combines TRBV10-3 with TRBJ2-2; 9 bases align to TRBD2. Looked up from germline, CDR1 is ENHRY and CDR2 is SYGVKD. CDR3 size: 15 residues. V lost 4 bases and J lost 6; bases outside the gene matches: 6. The CDR3 DNA sequence: TGTGCCATCAGTGGAATAGCGGGAGTGGCCGGGGAGCTGTTTTTT. The encoded protein is CAISGIAGVAGELFF.

This clonotype was detected only a few times. The chain combines TRBV5-1 with TRBJ2-7; maybe TRBD1 (5 bases). CDR3 length: 13 amino acids. The germline V and J ends were trimmed by 0 bases and 7 bases, with 11 bases remaining between them. Germline V gene data show CDR1 as SGHRS and CDR2 as YFSETQ. CDR3 sequence reads: CASSLEQVGEQYF. Written as DNA, the CDR3 is TGCGCCAGCAGCTTGGAACAGGTTGGTGAGCAGTACTTC.

V is TRBV7-2 and J is TRBJ1-4, with 7 bases lining up with TRBD1. This CDR3 is built from 14 residues. Germline V gives CDR1 SGHTA, CDR2 FQGNSA. V shed 1 base and J 14 bases; nucleotides not matched to a gene: 10. CDR3: CASSLGPTGNGLFF. The CDR3 coding sequence is TGTGCCAGCAGCTTAGGGCCGACAGGGAACGGTCTGTTTTTT.

The gene calls are TRBV5-1 and TRBJ2-7; the match to TRBD2 covers 10 bases. This CDR3 region has 14 residues. J gave up 5 bases and V 3 bases, and 5 bases lay outside the gene matches. Per germline, CDR1 SGHRS and CDR2 YFSETQ. The CDR3 protein is CASSSASGGDEQYF. The CDR3 coding sequence is TGCGCCAGCAGCTCGGCTAGCGGGGGCGACGAGCAGTACTTC.